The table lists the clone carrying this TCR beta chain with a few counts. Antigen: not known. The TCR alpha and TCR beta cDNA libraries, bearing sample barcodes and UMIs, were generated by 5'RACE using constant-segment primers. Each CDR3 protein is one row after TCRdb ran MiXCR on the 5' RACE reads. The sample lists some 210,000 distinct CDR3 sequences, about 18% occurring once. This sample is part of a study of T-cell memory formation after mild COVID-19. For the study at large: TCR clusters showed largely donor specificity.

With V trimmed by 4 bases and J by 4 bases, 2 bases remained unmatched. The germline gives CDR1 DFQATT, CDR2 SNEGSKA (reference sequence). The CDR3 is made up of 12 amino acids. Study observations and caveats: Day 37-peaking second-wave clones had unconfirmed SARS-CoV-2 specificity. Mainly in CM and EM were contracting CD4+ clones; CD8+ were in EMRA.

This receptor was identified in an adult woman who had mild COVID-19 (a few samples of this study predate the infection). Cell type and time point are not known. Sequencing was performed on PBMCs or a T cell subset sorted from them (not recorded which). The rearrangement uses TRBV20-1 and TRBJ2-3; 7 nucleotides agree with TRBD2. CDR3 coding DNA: TGCAGTGCTATGCGGGAGTCAGATACGCAGTATTTT. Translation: CSAMRESDTQYF.